This TCR beta chain was recovered during a study of shared T cell receptors in the human thymus. Generated by immunoSEQ multiplex PCR, the TCRdb table keeps only in-frame clones and is missing some. Here the sample spans 540,000 or so clones, 70% to 80% being singletons. Germline V gene data show CDR1 as SNHLY and CDR2 as FYNNEI. V lost 6 bases to trimming and J lost 3 bases; unmatched junction nucleotides: 11. The CDR3 extends over 16 amino acids. The same specimen was also included in a second study, on human thymus T cells.

This chain links TRBV2 with TRBJ2-7; TRBD2 matches 10 bases. Sequencing was performed on thymocytes. The receptor was isolated from a boy under two years old with a congenital heart defect. CDR3 nucleotides: TGTGCCAGCAGGGGTGGTACTAGCGGGACACTCTACGAGCAGTACTTC. The encoded protein is CASRGGTSGTLYEQYF.